The TCR beta chain under discussion was sequenced for a study of blood T cell repertoires in COVID-19. Study summary: From the United States, Italy and Spain came samples of acute and convalescent COVID-19. PBMCs, B-cell-depleted T cells, or T cells were the source of the cDNA or gDNA that made up the material.

The germline V gene encodes CDR1 MNHEY and CDR2 SVGAGI. V was shortened by 7 bases and J by 1 base, with 16 bases between the two germline ends. The CDR3 extends over 15 amino acids. This clone was observed a handful of times. Sequencing used immunoSEQ multiplex PCR; TCRdb keeps in-frame clones, though not all of them. The sample shows some 260,000 clones, about 86% of them seen only once. Participants' reported clinical history set cohort assignment. This TCR was sampled from a man aged 25-45 years with acute COVID-19. The material sequenced was PBMCs or T cells enriched from blood (not recorded which). This rearrangement joins TRBV6-5 to TRBJ1-1; the D is unclear. This CDR3 reads CASTLLERANTEAFF. As DNA, the CDR3 is TGTGCCAGCACTCTCCTTGAGAGGGCGAACACTGAAGCTTTCTTT.